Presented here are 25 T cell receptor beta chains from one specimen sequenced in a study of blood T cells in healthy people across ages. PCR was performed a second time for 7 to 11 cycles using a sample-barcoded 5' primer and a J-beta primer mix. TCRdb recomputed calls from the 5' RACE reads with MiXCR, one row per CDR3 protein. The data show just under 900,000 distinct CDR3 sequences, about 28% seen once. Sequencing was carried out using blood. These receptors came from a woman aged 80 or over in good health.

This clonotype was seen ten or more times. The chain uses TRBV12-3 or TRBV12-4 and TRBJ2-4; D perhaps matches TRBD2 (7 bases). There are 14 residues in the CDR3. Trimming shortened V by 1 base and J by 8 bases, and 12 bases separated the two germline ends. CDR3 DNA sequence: TGTGCCAGCAGTTTAGTGGGGGGGCGAGACATTCAGTACTTC. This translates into CASSLVGGRDIQYF.

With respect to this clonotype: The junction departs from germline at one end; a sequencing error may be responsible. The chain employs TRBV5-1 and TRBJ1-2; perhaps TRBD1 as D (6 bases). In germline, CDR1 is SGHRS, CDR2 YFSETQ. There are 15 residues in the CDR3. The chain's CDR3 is CVSSLHRVDGYGYTF. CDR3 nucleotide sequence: TGCGTCAGCAGCTTACACAGGGTCGACGGCTATGGCTACACCTTC.

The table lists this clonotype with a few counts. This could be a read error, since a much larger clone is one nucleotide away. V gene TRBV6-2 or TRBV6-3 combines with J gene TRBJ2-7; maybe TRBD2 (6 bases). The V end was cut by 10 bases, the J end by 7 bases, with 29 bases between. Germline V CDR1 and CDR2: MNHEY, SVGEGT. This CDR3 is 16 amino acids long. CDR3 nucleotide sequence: TGTGCCACGACGCGCGGGGCAGGAAGATCCTACAATGAGCAGTACTTC. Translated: CATTRGAGRSYNEQYF.

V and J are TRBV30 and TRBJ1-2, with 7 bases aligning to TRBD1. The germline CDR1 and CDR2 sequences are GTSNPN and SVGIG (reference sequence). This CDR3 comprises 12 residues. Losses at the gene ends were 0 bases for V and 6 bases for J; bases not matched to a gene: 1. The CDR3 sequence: CAWSVTGDGYTF. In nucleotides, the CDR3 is TGTGCCTGGAGTGTAACAGGGGATGGCTACACCTTC.

CDR3 region: CASSRKTNSGANVLTF. The CDR3 DNA reads as TGTGCCAGCTCACGCAAGACTAACTCTGGGGCCAACGTCCTGACTTTC. The genes are TRBV18 and TRBJ2-6; D is possibly TRBD2 (5 bases). The V end lost 4 bases, the J end lost 0 bases, and 10 bases lay between the germline ends. Germline CDR1 and CDR2: KGHSH and LQKENI. The CDR3 is made up of 16 amino acids.

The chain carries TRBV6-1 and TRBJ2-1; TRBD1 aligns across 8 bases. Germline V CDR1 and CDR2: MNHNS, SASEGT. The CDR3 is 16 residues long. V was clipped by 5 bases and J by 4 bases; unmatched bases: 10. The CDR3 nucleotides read TGTGCCAGCAGTCTACCCGGGACAGGAGGATACAATGAGCAGTTCTTC. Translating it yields CASSLPGTGGYNEQFF.

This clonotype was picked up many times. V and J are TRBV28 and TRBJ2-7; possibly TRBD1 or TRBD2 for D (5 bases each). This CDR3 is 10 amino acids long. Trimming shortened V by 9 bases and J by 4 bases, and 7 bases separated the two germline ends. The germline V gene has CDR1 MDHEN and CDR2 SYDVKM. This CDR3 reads CASGGYEQYF. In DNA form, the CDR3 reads TGTGCCAGTGGGGGATACGAGCAGTACTTC. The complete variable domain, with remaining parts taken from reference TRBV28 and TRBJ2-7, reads DVKVTQSSRYLVKRTGEKVFLECVQDMDHENMFWYRQDPGLGLRLIYFSYDVKMKEKGDIPEGYSVSREKKERFSLILESASTNQTSMYLCASGGYEQYFGPGTRLTVT.

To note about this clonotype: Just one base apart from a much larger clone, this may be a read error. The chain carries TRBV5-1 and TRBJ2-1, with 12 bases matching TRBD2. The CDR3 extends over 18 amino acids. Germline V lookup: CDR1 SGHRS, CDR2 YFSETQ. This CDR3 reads CASSLRSSGGAPVNERFF. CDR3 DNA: TGCGCCAGCAGCTTAAGATCTAGCGGGGGGGCCCCTGTCAATGAGCGGTTCTTC.

CDR3 region: CASSPLTDQPQHF. In DNA, the CDR3 is TGCGCCAGCAGCCCACTGACAGACCAGCCCCAGCATTTT. J is TRBJ1-5 and V is TRBV5-1, with D perhaps matching TRBD1 (5 bases). Germline V gene data show CDR1 as SGHRS and CDR2 as YFSETQ. Between the trimmed V and J ends, which lost 4 bases and 7 bases, there was a span of 12 bases. The CDR3 is 13 amino acids. Using reference TRBV5-1 and TRBJ1-5 for the parts outside the CDR3, the full variable domain is KAGVTQTPRYLIKTRGQQVTLSCSPISGHRSVSWYQQTPGQGLQFLFEYFSETQRNKGNFPGRFSGRQFSNSRSEMNVSTLELGDSALYLCASSPLTDQPQHFGDGTRLSIL.

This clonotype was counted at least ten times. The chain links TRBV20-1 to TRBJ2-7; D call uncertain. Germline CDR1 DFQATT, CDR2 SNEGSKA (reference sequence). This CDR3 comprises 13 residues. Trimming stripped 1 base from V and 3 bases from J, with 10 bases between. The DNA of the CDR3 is TGCAGTGCTAGAGCAACAGCAAACTACGAGCAGTACTTC. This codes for CSARATANYEQYF.

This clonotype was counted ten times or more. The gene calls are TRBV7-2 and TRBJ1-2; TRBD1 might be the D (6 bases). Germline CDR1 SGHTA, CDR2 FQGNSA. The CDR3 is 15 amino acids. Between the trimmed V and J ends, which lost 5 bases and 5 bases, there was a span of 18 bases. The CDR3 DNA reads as TGTGCCAGCAGCCCAGGGGACTCCTTCCTATATGGCTACACCTTC. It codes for CASSPGDSFLYGYTF.

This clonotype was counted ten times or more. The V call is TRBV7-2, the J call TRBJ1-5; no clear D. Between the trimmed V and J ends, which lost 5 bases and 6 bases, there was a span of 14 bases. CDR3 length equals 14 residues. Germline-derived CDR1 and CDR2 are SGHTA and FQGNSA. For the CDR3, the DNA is TGTGCCAGCAGCCCGACCTCGACCAGTCAGCCCCAGCATTTT. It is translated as CASSPTSTSQPQHF. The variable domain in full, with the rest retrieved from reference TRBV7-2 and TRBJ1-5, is GAGVSQSPSNKVTEKGKDVELRCDPISGHTALYWYRQSLGQGLEFLIYFQGNSAPDKSGLPSDRFSAERTGGSVSTLTIQRTQQEDSAVYLCASSPTSTSQPQHFGDGTRLSIL.

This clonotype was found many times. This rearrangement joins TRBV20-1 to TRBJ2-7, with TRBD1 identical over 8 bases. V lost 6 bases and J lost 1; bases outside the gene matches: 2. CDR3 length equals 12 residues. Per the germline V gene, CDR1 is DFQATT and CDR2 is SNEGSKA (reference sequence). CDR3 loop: CSATGASYEQYF. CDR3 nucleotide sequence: TGCAGTGCGACAGGGGCTTCCTACGAGCAGTACTTC.

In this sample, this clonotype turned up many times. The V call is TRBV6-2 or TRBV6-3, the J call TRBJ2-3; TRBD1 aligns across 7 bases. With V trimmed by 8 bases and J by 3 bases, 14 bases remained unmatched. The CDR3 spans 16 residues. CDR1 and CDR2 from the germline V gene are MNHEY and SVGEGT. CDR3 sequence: CASWSTDRHYTDTQYF. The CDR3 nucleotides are TGTGCCAGCTGGAGTACGGACAGGCACTATACAGATACGCAGTATTTT.

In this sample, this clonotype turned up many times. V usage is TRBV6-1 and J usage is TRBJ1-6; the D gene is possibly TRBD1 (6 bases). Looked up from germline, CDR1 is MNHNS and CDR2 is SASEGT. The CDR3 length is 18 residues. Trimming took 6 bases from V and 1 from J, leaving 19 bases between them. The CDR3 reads CASRPDIQGGSYNSPLHF. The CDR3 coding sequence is TGTGCCAGCAGACCTGACATACAGGGTGGATCCTATAATTCACCCCTCCACTTT.

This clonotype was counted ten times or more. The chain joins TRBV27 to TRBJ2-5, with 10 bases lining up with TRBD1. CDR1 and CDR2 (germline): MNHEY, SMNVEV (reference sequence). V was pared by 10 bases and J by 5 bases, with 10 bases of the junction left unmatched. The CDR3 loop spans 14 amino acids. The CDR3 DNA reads TGTGCCACCCCGCGAAGGGACAGGGGCGAGACCCAGTACTTC. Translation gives CATPRRDRGETQYF.

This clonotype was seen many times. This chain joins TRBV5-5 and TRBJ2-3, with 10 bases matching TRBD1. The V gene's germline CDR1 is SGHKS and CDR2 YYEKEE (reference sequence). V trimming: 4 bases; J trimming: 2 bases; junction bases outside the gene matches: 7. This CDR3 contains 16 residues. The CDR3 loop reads CASSPQDRGFTDTQYF. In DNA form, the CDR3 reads TGTGCCAGCAGCCCTCAGGACAGGGGGTTCACAGATACGCAGTATTTT.

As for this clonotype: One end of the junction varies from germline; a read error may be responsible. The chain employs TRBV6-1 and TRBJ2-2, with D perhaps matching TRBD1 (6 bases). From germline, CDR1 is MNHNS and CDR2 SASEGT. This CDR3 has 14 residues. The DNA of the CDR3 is TGTGCCAGCCACCAGGGGCGGTGGACCGGGGAGCGGTTTTTT. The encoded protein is CASHQGRWTGERFF.

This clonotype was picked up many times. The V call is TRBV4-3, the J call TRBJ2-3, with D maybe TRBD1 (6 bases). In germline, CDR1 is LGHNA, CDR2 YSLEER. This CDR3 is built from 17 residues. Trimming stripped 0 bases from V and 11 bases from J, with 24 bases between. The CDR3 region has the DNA TGCGCCAGCAGCCAAGATCTAATGCAGGGGCCATTAGACGGGCAGTATTTT. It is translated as CASSQDLMQGPLDGQYF.

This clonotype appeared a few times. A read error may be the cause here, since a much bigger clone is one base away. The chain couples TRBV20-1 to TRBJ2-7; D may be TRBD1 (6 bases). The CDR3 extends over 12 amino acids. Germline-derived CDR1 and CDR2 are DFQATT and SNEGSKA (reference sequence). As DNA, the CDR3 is TGCAGGGCAACAGGGTTTGGGCACGAGCAGTACTTC. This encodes CRATGFGHEQYF.

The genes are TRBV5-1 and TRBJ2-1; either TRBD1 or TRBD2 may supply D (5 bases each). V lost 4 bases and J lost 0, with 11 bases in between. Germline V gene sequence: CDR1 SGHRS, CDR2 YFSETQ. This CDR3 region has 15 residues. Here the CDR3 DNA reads TGCGCCAGCAGCCTCGGGACGAACTCCTACAATGAGCAGTTCTTC. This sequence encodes CASSLGTNSYNEQFF.

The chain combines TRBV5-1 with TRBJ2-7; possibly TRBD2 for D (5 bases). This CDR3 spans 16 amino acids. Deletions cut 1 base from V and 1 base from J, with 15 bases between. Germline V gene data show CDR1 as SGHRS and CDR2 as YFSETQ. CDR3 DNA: TGCGCCAGCAGCTTGACCCCGGACTTACGATCCTACGAGCAGTACTTC. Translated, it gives CASSLTPDLRSYEQYF.

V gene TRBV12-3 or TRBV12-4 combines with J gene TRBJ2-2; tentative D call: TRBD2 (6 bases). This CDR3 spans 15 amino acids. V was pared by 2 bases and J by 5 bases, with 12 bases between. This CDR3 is CASSLRGTWTGELFF. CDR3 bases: TGTGCCAGCAGTTTACGGGGGACTTGGACCGGGGAGCTGTTTTTT.

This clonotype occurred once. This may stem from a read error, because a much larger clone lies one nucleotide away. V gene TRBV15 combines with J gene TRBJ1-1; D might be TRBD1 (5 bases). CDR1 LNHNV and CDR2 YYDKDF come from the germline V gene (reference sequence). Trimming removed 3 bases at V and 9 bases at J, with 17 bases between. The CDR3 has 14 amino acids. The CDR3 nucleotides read TGTGCCACCAGCAGGAGGGGCGGTCTGGGTCAAGCTTTCTTT. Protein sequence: CATSRRGGLGQAFF.

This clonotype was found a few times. The CDR3 spells CASSYLRVENYGYTF. DNA of the CDR3: TGTGCCAGCAGTTACCTCAGGGTGGAGAACTATGGCTACACCTTC. V and J are TRBV6-6 and TRBJ1-2; possibly TRBD1 for D (5 bases). The CDR3 contains 15 residues. Germline values: CDR1 MNHNY, CDR2 SVGAGI (reference sequence). The V end was cut by 2 bases, the J end by 2 bases, with 12 bases between.